The entry below gives a single TCR beta chain sequence along with its context. The antigen is unknown. The time point here: pre-sensitization, week 0. The sample's treatment: therapeutic diphenylcyclopropenone sensitization with weekly scalp DPC. The sample is drawn from a study of human T cells and chemical hapten exposure. Turning to the study itself: Cases of alopecia areata, totalis or universalis occurred in a predominantly female patient group. Notes on the study in general: TCRs at a frequency above 1 in 1000 stayed unchanged with DPC sensitization. Among expanded TCRs, significantly more large CDR3 similarity clusters formed than among controls.

MiXCR was run by TCRdb on the RACE reads, yielding one entry per CDR3 protein. The sample has 180,000 or so distinct CDR3 sequences; more than 25% are singletons. The CDR3 has 14 amino acids. Germline V gives CDR1 SGDLS, CDR2 YYNGEE. V was clipped by 5 bases and J by 6 bases, with 14 bases between them. This TCR was sampled from a woman aged 25-40 years with alopecia areata. Some clones in this sample may be carry-over from other donors' samples. This specimen consisted of whole blood, obtained in connection with sensitization to the hapten diphenylcyclopropenone (DPC). The chain combines TRBV9 with TRBJ1-4, with D possibly matching TRBD1 (5 bases). The chain's CDR3 is CASSEGLEDEKLFF. The DNA of the CDR3 is TGTGCCAGCAGTGAGGGACTAGAGGATGAAAAACTGTTTTTT.